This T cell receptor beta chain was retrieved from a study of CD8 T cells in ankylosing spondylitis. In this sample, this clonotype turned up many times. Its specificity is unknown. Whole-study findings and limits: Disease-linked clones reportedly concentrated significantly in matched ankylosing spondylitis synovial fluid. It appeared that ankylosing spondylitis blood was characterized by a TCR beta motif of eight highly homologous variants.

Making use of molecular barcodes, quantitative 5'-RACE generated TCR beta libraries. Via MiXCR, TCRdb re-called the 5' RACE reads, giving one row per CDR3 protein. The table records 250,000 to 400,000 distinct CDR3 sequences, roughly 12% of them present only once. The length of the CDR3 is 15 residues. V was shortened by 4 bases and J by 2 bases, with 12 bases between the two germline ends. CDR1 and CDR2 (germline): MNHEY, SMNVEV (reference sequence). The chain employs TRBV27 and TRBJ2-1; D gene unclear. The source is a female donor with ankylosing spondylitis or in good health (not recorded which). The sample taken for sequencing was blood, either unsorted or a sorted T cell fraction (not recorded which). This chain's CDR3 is CASSSSPSPYNEQFF. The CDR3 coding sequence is TGTGCCAGCAGTTCCTCGCCAAGTCCCTACAATGAGCAGTTCTTC.